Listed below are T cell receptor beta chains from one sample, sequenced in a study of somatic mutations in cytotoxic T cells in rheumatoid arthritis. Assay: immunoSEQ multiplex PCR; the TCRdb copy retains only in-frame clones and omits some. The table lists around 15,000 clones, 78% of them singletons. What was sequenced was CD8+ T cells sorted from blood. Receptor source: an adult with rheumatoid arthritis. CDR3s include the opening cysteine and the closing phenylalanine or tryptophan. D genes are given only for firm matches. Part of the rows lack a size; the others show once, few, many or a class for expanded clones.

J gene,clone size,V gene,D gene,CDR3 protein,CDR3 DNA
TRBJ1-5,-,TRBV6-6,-,CASSLKGRNQPQHF,TGTGCCAGCAGCCTCAAAGGGCGCAATCAGCCCCAGCATTTT
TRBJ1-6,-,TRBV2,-,CASSVGASPLHF,TGTGCCAGCAGTGTCGGGGCTTCACCCCTCCACTTT
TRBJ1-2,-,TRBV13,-,CASSLGRGLGTNYGYTF,TGTGCCAGCAGCTTAGGAAGGGGGTTGGGGACTAACTATGGCTACACCTTC
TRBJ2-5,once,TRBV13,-,CASRVGAAETQYF,TGTGCCAGCAGGGTGGGGGCTGCGGAGACCCAGTACTTC
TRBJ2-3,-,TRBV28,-,CASSSLQGYPDTQYF,TGTGCCAGCAGTTCCCTACAGGGCTACCCAGATACGCAGTATTTT
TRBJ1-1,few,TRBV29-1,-,CSVGGEVTEAFF,TGCAGCGTTGGAGGGGAGGTCACTGAAGCTTTCTTT
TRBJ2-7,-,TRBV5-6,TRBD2,CASSGGLAAYEQYF,TGTGCCAGCAGCGGGGGACTAGCGGCATACGAGCAGTACTTC
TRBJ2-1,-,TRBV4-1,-,CASSPSGWDEQFF,TGCGCCAGCAGCCCGAGCGGTTGGGATGAGCAGTTCTTC
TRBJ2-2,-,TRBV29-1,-,CSVEALVGTGELFF,TGCAGCGTTGAAGCCCTCGTGGGCACCGGGGAGCTGTTTTTT
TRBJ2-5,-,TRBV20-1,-,CRGDGQETQYF,TGCAGGGGGGACGGGCAAGAGACCCAGTACTTC
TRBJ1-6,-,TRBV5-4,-,CASSASTDYNSPLHF,TGTGCCAGCAGCGCATCGACAGATTATAATTCACCCCTCCACTTT
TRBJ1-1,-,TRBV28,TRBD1,CASSFPGRGLRSTEAFF,TGTGCCAGCAGTTTTCCCGGCAGGGGGCTTCGGAGCACTGAAGCTTTCTTT
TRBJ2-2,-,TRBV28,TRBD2,CASSSRLAGGTGELFF,TGTGCCAGCAGTTCCAGACTAGCGGGGGGGACCGGGGAGCTGTTTTTT
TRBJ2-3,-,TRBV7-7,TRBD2,CASSFGGARTDTQYF,TGTGCCAGCAGCTTCGGGGGGGCCCGCACAGATACGCAGTATTTT
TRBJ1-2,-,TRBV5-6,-,CASSLEAEISPNYGYTF,TGTGCCAGCAGCTTGGAGGCGGAGATATCGCCTAACTATGGCTACACCTTC
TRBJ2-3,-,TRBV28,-,CASSFPARADTQYF,TGTGCCAGCAGTTTTCCGGCTAGGGCAGATACGCAGTATTTT
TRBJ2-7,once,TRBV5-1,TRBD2,CASSLQRGGAYEQYF,TGCGCCAGCAGCTTGCAGCGGGGGGGCGCCTACGAGCAGTACTTC
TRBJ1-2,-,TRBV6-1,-,CATNYGYTF,TGTGCCACTAACTATGGCTACACCTTC